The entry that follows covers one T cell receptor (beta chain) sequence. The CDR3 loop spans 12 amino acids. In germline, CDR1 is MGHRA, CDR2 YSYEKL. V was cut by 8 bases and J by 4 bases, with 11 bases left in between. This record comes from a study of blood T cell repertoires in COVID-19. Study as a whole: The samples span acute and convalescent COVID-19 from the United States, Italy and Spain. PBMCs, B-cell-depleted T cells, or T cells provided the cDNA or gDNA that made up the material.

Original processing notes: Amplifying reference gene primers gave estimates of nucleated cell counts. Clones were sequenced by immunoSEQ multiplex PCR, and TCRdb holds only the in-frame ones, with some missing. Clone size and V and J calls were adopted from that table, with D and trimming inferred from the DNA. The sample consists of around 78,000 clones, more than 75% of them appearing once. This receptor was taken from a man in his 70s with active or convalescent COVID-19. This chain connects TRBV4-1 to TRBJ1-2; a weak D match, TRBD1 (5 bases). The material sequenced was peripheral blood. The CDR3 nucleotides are TGCGCCAGCCGCGGGACGTCCTATGGCTACACCTTC. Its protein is CASRGTSYGYTF.